This T cell receptor beta chain was identified during a study of molecular identifiers for immune sequencing clone quantification. As for the study in general: Five aliquots were made in replicates from the RNA of about 20,000 or 100,000 naive CD8 cells, and four were sequenced.

Generation of bulk TCR libraries relied on previously described methods and listed TCR primers. One entry per CDR3 protein, called by TCRdb with MiXCR from the PCR reads. The table records roughly 630,000 distinct CDR3 sequences, around 25% of them present only once. Study observations and caveats: A shared barcode on identical TCR molecules could lead to underestimated sizes for highly expanded clones.

CDR3 length: 14 amino acids. Germline assignment: CDR1 MNHEY and CDR2 SVGEGT. V lost 6 bases to trimming and J lost 4 bases, with 13 bases between them. Naive CD8 T cells, phenotype CD8+CD4-CCR7+CD45RA+, were sorted. This clonotype was found many times. Its specificity is not known. The V and J genes are TRBV6-2 or TRBV6-3 and TRBJ1-5; D ambiguous. The source of this sequence is a human donor in good health. Some libraries in this study had Jurkat cell RNA spiked in. What was sequenced was naive CD8+ T cells from blood, with Jurkat cell RNA spiked in. Described subset: FACS-sorted CD8+CD4-CCR7+CD45RA+ naive T cells. This chain's CDR3 is CASRFGLLNQPQHF. CDR3 bases: TGTGCCAGCAGGTTCGGACTGCTTAATCAGCCCCAGCATTTT.